Included here is one T cell receptor (beta chain) sequence, with context. Data came from immunoSEQ multiplex PCR; TCRdb stores just in-frame clones and leaves some out. The profile shows 100,000 to 150,000 clones, 70% to 90% of them singletons. The record originates from a study of control samples from healthy donors and cancer patients. Germline-derived CDR1 and CDR2 are KGHDR and SFDVKD. V shed 4 bases and J 2 bases; nucleotides not matched to a gene: 15. The CDR3 spans 18 residues. The V call is TRBV24-1, the J call TRBJ1-1, with TRBD1 identical over 7 bases. This clonotype was obtained from a man aged 45-65 years in good health. Sequencing used blood. CDR3 sequence: CATSDIFPSGQINTEAFF. The CDR3 DNA reads as TGTGCCACCAGTGACATATTTCCCTCGGGACAGATAAACACTGAAGCTTTCTTT.